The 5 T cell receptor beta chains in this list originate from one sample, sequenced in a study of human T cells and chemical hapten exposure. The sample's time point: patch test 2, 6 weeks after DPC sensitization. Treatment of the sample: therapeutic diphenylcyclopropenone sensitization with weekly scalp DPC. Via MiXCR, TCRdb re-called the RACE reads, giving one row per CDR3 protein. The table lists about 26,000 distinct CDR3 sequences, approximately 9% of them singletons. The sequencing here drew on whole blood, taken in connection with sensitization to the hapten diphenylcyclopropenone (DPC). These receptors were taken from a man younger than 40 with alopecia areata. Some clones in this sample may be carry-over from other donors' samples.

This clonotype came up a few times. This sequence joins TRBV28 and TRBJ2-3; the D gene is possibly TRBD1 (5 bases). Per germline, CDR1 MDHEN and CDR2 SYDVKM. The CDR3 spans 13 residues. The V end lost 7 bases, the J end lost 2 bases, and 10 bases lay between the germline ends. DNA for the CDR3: TGTGCCAGCAAGGACACCACCACAGATACGCAGTATTTT. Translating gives CASKDTTTDTQYF.

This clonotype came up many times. The chain's CDR3 is CASSQEGTANTEAFF. Written as DNA, the CDR3 is TGCGCCAGCAGCCAAGAGGGGACAGCGAACACTGAAGCTTTCTTT. The rearrangement joins TRBV4-3 to TRBJ1-1; TRBD1 agrees at 7 bases. With 0 bases clipped from V and 1 base from J, the junction kept 2 bases outside the gene matches. CDR1 and CDR2 from the germline V gene are LGHNA and YSLEER. The CDR3 spans 15 residues.

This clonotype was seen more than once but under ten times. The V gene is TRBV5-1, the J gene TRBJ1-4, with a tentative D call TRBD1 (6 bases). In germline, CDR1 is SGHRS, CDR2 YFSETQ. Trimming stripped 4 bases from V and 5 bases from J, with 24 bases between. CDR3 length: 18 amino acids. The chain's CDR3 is CASSADGRTGIKNEKLFF. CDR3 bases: TGCGCCAGCAGCGCGGACGGAAGAACAGGGATCAAAAATGAAAAACTGTTTTTT.

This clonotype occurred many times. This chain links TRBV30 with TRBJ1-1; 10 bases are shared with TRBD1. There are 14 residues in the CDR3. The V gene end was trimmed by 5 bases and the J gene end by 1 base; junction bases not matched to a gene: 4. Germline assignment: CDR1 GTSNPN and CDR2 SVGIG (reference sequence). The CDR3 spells CAWERDRGNTEAFF. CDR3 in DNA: TGTGCCTGGGAGCGGGACAGGGGGAACACTGAAGCTTTCTTT. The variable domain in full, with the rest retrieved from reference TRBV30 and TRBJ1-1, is SQTIHQWPATLVQPVGSPLSLECTVEGTSNPNLYWYRQAAGRGLQLLFYSVGIGQISSEVPQNLSASRPQDRQFILSSKKLLLSDSGFYLCAWERDRGNTEAFFGQGTRLTVV.

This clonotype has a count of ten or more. CDR3 coding DNA: TGTGCCAGCAGCTTTGGGGTCCTTGTGAACACTGAAGCTTTCTTT. It yields the protein CASSFGVLVNTEAFF. The chain joins TRBV21-1 to TRBJ1-1. TRBV21-1 is labeled a pseudogene. This CDR3 has 15 amino acids.